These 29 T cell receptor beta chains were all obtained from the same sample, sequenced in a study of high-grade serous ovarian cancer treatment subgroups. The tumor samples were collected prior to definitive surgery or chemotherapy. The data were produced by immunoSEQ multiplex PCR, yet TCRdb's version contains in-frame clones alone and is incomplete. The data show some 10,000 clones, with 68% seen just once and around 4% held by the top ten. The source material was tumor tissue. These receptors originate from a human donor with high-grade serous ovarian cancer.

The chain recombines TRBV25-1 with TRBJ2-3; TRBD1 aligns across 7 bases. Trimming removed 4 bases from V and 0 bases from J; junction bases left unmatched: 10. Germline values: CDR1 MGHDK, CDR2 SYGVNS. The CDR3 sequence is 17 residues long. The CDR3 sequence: CASSVRQGEGSTDTQYF. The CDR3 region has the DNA TGTGCCAGCAGTGTACGACAGGGAGAGGGGAGCACAGATACGCAGTATTTT.

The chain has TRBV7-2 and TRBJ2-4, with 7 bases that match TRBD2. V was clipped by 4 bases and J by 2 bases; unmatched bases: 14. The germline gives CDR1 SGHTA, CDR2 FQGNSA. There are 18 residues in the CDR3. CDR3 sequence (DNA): TGTGCCAGCAGCTACCCAAGACTAGCCCTTGGGACCAAAAACATTCAGTACTTC. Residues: CASSYPRLALGTKNIQYF.

CDR3 protein: CASSLVGGRSSYNEQFF. The CDR3 DNA sequence: TGTGCCAGCAGCTTGGTGGGCGGGAGGAGCTCCTACAATGAGCAGTTCTTC. This chain links TRBV5-6 with TRBJ2-1; the match to TRBD2 covers 8 bases. Germline V gives CDR1 SGHDT, CDR2 YYEEEE. V was pared by 0 bases and J by 0 bases, with 5 bases of the junction left unmatched. The CDR3 is 17 residues long.

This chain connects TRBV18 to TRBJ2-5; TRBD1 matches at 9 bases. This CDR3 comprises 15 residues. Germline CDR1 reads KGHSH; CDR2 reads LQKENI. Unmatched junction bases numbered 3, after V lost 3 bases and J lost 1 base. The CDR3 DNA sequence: TGTGCCAGCTCACCCGGGACAGGGCTCCAAGAGACCCAGTACTTC. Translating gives CASSPGTGLQETQYF.

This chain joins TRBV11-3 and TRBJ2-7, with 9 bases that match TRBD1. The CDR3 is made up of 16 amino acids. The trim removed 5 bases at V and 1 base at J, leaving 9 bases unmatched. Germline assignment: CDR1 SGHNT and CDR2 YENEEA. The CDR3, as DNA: TGTGCCAGCAGCCCCCGACAGGGGACAGGGTCCTACGAGCAGTACTTC. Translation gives CASSPRQGTGSYEQYF.

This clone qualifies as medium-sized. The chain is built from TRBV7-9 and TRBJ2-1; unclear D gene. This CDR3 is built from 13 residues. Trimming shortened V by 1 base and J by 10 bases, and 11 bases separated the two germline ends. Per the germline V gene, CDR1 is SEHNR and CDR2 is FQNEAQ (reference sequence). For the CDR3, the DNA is TGTGCCAGCAGCTTAGAGTCCGGTAACGAGCAGTTCTTC. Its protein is CASSLESGNEQFF.

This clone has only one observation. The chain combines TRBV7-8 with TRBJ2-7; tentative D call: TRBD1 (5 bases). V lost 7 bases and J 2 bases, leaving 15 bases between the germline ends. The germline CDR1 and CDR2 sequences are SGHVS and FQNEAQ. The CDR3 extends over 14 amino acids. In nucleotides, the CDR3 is TGTGCCAGCACCCACCTCCGACAGCCCTACGAGCAGTACTTC. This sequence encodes CASTHLRQPYEQYF.

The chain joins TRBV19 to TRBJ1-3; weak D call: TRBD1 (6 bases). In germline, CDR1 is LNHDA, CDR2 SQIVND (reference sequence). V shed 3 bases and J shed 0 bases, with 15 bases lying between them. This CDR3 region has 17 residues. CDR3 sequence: CASSIQDRWSSGNTIYF. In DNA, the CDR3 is TGTGCCAGTAGTATCCAAGACAGGTGGAGCTCTGGAAACACCATATATTTT.

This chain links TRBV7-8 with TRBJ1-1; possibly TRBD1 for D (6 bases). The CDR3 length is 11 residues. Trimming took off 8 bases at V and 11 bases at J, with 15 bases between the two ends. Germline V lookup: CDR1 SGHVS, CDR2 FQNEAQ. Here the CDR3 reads CASFESGAAFF. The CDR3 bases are TGTGCCAGCTTCGAGTCGGGGGCCGCTTTCTTT.

CDR3 protein: CAISRQAYEQYF. In DNA form, the CDR3 reads TGTGCCATCAGTAGACAGGCCTACGAGCAGTACTTC. The chain links TRBV10-3 to TRBJ2-5; D is perhaps TRBD1 (6 bases). The end of the DNA is better explained by TRBJ2-7, so the J call may be wrong. In germline, CDR1 is ENHRY, CDR2 SYGVKD. The CDR3 is made up of 12 amino acids.

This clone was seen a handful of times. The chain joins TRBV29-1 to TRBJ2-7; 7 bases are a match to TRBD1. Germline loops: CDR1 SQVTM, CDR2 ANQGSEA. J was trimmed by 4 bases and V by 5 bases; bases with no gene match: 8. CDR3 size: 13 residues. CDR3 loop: CSVMTGSGYEQYF. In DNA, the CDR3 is TGCAGCGTTATGACAGGGTCGGGGTACGAGCAGTACTTC.

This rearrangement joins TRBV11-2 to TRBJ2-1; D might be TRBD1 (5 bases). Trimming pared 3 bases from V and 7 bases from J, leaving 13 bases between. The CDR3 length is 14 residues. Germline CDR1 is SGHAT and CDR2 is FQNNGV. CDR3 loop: CASSFIGALNEQFF. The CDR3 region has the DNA TGTGCCAGCAGCTTCATAGGGGCCCTGAATGAGCAGTTCTTC.

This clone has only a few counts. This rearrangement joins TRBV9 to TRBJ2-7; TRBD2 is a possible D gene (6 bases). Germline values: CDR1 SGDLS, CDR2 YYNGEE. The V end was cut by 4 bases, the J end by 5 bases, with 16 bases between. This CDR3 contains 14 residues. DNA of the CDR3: TGTGCCAGCAGCCTGACTAGATTTGGAAACGAGCAGTACTTC. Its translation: CASSLTRFGNEQYF.

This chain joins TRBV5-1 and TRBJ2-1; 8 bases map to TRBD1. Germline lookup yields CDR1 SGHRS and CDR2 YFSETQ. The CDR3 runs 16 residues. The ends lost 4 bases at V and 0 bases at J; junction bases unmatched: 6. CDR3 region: CASSGTGGSSYNEQFF. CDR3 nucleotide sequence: TGCGCCAGCAGCGGAACAGGGGGTAGCTCCTACAATGAGCAGTTCTTC.

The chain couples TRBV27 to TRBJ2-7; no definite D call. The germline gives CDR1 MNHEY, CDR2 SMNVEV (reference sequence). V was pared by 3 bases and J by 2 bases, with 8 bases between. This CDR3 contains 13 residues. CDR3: CASSFRETYEQYF. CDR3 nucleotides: TGTGCCAGCAGTTTTAGGGAAACCTACGAGCAGTACTTC.

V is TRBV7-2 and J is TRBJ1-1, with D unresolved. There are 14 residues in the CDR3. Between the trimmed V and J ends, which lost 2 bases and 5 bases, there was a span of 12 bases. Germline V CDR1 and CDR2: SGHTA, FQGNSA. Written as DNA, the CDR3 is TGTGCCAGCAGCTTAAGGTGGGATGCGACTGAAGCTTTCTTT. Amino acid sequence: CASSLRWDATEAFF.

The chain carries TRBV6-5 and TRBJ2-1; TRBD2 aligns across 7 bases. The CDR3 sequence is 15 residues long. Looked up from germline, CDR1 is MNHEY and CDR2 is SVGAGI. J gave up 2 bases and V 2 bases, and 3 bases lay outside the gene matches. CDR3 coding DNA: TGTGCCAGCAGTTACGGAGCGGGAACCTACAATGAGCAGTTCTTC. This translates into CASSYGAGTYNEQFF.

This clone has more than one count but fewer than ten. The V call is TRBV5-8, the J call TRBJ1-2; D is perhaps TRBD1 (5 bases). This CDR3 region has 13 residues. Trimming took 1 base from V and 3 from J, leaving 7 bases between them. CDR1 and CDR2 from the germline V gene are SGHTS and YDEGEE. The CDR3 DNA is TGTGCCAGCAGCTTGCCGGGACACTATGGCTACACCTTC. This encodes CASSLPGHYGYTF.

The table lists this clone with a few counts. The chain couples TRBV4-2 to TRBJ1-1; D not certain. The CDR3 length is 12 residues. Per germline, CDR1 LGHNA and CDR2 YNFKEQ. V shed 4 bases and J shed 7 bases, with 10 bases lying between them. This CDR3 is CASSLGVSEAFF. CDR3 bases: TGTGCCAGCAGCCTCGGGGTGAGTGAAGCTTTCTTT.

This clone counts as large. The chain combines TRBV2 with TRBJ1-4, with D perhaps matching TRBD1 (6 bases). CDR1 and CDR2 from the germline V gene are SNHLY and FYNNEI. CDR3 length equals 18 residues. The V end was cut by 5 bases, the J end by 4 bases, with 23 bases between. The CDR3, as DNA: TGTGCCAGCAGTACCACAATTTCCCGACAGGTACTTAATGAAAAACTGTTTTTT. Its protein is CASSTTISRQVLNEKLFF.

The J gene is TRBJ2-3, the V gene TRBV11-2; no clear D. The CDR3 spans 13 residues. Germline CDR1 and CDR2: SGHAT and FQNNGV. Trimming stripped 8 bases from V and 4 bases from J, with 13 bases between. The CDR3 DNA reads TGTGCCAGCTTCGAACCCCCGGCAGATACGCAGTATTTT. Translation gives CASFEPPADTQYF.

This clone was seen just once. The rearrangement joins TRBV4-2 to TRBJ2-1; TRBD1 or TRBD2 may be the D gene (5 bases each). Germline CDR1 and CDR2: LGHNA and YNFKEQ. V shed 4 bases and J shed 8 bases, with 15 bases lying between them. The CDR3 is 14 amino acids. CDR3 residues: CASSPSGWEYEQFF. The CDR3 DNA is TGTGCCAGCAGCCCCTCAGGGTGGGAGTATGAGCAGTTCTTC.

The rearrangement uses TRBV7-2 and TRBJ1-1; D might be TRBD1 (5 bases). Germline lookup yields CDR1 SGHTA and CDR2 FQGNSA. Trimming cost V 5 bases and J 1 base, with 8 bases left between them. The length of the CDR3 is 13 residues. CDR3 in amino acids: CASSQGPNTEAFF. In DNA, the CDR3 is TGTGCCAGCAGCCAGGGACCGAACACTGAAGCTTTCTTT. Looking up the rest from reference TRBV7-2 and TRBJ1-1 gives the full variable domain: GAGVSQSPSNKVTEKGKDVELRCDPISGHTALYWYRQSLGQGLEFLIYFQGNSAPDKSGLPSDRFSAERTGGSVSTLTIQRTQQEDSAVYLCASSQGPNTEAFFGQGTRLTVV.

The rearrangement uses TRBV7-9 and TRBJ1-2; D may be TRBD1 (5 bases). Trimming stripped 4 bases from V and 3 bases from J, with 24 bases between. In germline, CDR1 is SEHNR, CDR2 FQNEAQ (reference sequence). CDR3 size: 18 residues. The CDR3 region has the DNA TGTGCCAGCAGCTCGGGTGGGACTTACCCCCGGCCTGACTATGGCTACACCTTC. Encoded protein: CASSSGGTYPRPDYGYTF. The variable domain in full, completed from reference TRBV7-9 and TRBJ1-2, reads DTGVSQNPRHKITKRGQNVTFRCDPISEHNRLYWYRQTLGQGPEFLTYFQNEAQLEKSRLLSDRFSAERPKGSFSTLEIQRTEQGDSAMYLCASSSGGTYPRPDYGYTFGSGTRLTVV.

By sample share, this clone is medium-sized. The DNA for the CDR3 is TGCGCCAGCAACCGGGAGGGCCGAGGGGACAATGAGCAGTTCTTC. Translated: CASNREGRGDNEQFF. V and J are TRBV5-1 and TRBJ2-1; TRBD2 matches 8 bases. CDR3 length: 15 amino acids. CDR1 is SGHRS, CDR2 YFSETQ, per germline. Trimming at V came to 6 bases and at J to 5 bases, leaving 10 bases not matched to a gene.

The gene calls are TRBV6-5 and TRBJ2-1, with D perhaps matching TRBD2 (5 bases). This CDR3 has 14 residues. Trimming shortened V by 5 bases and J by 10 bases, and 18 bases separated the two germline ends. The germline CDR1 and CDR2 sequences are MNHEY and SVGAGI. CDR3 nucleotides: TGTGCCAGCAGTCCTGTAGCGTATTCTCGCGAGCAGTTCTTC. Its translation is CASSPVAYSREQFF.

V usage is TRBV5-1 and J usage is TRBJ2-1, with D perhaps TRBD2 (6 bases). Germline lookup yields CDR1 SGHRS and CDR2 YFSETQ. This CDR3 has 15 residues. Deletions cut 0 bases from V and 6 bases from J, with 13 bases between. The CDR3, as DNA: TGCGCCAGCAGCTTGGCCCCTAGACTAGTCAATGAGCAGTTCTTC. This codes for CASSLAPRLVNEQFF.

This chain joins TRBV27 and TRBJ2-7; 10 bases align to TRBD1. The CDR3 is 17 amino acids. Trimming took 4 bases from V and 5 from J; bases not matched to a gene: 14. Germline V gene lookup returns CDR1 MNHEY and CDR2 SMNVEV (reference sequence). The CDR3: CASSSQYFPGQGNEQYF. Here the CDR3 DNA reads TGTGCCAGCAGTTCGCAGTATTTTCCGGGACAGGGGAACGAGCAGTACTTC.

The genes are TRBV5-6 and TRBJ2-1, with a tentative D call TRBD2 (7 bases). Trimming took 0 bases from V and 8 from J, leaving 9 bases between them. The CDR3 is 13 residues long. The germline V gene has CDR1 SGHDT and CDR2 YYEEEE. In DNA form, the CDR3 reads TGTGCCAGCAGCTTGGTAGGGGGGGATGAGCAGTTCTTC. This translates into CASSLVGGDEQFF. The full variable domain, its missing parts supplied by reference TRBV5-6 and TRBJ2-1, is DAGVTQSPTHLIKTRGQQVTLRCSPKSGHDTVSWYQQALGQGPQFIFQYYEEEERQRGNFPDRFSGHQFPNYSSELNVNALLLGDSALYLCASSLVGGDEQFFGPGTRLTVL.